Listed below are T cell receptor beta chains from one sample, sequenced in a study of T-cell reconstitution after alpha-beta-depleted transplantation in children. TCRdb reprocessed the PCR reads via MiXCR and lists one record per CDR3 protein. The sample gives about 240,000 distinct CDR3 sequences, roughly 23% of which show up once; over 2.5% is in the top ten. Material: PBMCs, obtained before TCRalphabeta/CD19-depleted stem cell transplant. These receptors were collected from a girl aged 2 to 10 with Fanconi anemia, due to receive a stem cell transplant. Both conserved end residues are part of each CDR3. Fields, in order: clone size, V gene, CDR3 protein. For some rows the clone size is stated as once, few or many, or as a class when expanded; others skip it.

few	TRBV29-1	CSVEVPLGGYTF
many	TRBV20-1	CSALRLAGYTDTQYF
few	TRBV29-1	CSVQYGYGYTF
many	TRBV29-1	CSVGSGTRRDEQFF
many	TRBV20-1	CSARDIGTSGFSYEQYF
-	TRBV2	CASSDWVGTPVTDTQYF
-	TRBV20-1	CSASGGDEQYF
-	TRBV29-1	CSVGWGGTTDTQYF
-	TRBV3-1	CASSQDRNYGYTF
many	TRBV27	CASSLSRGSPLHF
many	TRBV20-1	CSARTEEAGELFF
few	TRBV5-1	CASSLDNQETQYF
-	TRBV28	CASSPLTSGRADTQYF
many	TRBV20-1	CSASKGLAVSSYNEQFF
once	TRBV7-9	CASSGPAGQSYNEQFF
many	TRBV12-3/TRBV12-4	CASRRTGTMNTEAFF
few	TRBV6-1	CASRPGLAGGRSYEQYF
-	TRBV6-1	CASRSLAARPHNEQFF
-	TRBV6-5	CASSYTRGTEAFF
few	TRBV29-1	CSENRGDNSEQFF
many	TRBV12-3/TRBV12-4	CASSPGHLYEQYF
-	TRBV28	CASSLVWGLNSPLHF
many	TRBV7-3	CASSLLGQGADTQYF
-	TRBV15	CATSRVSGTGRSYEQYF
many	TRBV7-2	CASSLGSPPLHF
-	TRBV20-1	CSASGAYEQYF
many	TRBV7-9	CASSSTGAQETQYF
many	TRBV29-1	CSVGPATGNSYEQYF
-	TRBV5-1	CASSFNDNSPLHF
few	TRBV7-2	CASSLDRLPPPDTQYF
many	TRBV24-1	CATSDPLAGENNEQFF
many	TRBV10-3	CAISEGPYNEQFF
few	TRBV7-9	CASSPLRVNNEQFF
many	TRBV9	CASSVDRADTQYF
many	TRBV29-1	CSAPDRGNQPQHF
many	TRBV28	CASSFYRPRHPYEQYF
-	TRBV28	CASSTTPSSYNEQFF
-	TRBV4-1	CASSQMGEQFF
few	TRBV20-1	CSATWQGGKTSETTGELFF
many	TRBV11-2	CASSLAGRESEQYF
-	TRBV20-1	CSASRTVEEAFF
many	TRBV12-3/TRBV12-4	CASSLQGNSPLHF
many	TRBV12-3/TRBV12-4	CASSSPGLKAGANVLTF
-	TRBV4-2	CASSQDGGGSYNEQFF
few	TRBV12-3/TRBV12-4	CASSLARALTGGGFEAFF
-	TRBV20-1	CSAPDGVYGYTF
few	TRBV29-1	CSVSRRDSFNRLAGGRNNEQFF
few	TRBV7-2	CASSLSTPYTDTQYF
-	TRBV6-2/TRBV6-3	CASSYVPGRRNEQFF
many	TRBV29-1	CSVVLGTDTQYF
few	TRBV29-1	CSATGTGHSYEQYF
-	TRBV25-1	CASSTTGVAGNTIYF
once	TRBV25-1	CATGTGANVLTF
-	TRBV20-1	CSAREGGRDTGELFF
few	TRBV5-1	CASSANRDQETQYF
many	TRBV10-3	CAIRDRVKGRTGELFF